This entry lists 5 T cell receptor beta chains sequenced from one sample in a study of neoadjuvant anti-PD-1 for oral cavity cancer. The time point: after neoadjuvant nivolumab, at surgical resection. Sequencing used immunoSEQ multiplex PCR; TCRdb keeps in-frame clones, though not all of them. The sample records 20,000 to 25,000 clones, under 55% being singletons. The sequenced sample was tumor tissue, obtained after nivolumab (anti-PD-1) treatment. The receptors originated from a person aged 35-79 years with oral cavity squamous cell carcinoma.

The rearrangement links TRBV29-1 to TRBJ2-7; D possibly corresponds to TRBD1 (5 bases). Trimming took 4 bases from V and 2 from J, leaving 12 bases between them. The CDR3 is made up of 13 amino acids. The germline V gene has CDR1 SQVTM and CDR2 ANQGSEA. CDR3 region: CSVGSDRAYEQYF. The CDR3 bases are TGCAGCGTTGGAAGCGACAGAGCCTACGAGCAGTACTTC.

This clone occurred many times. This sequence joins TRBV7-7 and TRBJ2-5, with unresolved D. V was cut by 3 bases and J by 3 bases, with 8 bases left in between. CDR1 is SSHAT and CDR2 is FNYEAQ in the germline V gene (reference sequence). This CDR3 contains 13 residues. The CDR3 protein is CASSFSGEETQYF. The DNA of the CDR3 is TGTGCCAGCAGCTTCTCTGGGGAAGAGACCCAGTACTTC.

The rearrangement links TRBV11-2 to TRBJ2-7; D possibly corresponds to TRBD2 (5 bases). Germline CDR1 SGHAT, CDR2 FQNNGV. CDR3 length: 14 amino acids. Trimming took off 1 base at V and 7 bases at J, with 14 bases between the two ends. Here the CDR3 reads CASSLGPGLREQYF. The CDR3 DNA is TGTGCCAGCAGCTTAGGTCCAGGACTGAGGGAGCAGTACTTC.

The V call is TRBV7-3, the J call TRBJ2-5, with no clear D. The V gene lost 5 bases and the J gene lost 10 bases, with 11 bases spanning the gap. Germline V gene data show CDR1 as SGHTA and CDR2 as FQGTGA. The CDR3 has 11 amino acids. The CDR3 here is CASSPHYGQYF. In nucleotides, the CDR3 is TGTGCCAGCAGCCCTCACTATGGCCAGTACTTC. Filled out from reference TRBV7-3 and TRBJ2-5, the complete variable domain reads GAGVSQTPSNKVTEKGKYVELRCDPISGHTALYWYRQSLGQGPEFLIYFQGTGAADDSGLPNDRFFAVRPEGSVSTLKIQRTERGDSAVYLCASSPHYGQYFGPGTRLLVL.

V and J are TRBV28 and TRBJ1-5; unclear D gene. The CDR3 runs 12 residues. The germline gives CDR1 MDHEN, CDR2 SYDVKM. V lost 5 bases and J 6 bases, leaving 8 bases between the germline ends. Here the CDR3 reads CASSQRAQPQHF. Here the CDR3 DNA reads TGTGCCAGCAGTCAGAGGGCTCAGCCCCAGCATTTT. Supplemented by reference TRBV28 and TRBJ1-5, the full variable domain reads DVKVTQSSRYLVKRTGEKVFLECVQDMDHENMFWYRQDPGLGLRLIYFSYDVKMKEKGDIPEGYSVSREKKERFSLILESASTNQTSMYLCASSQRAQPQHFGDGTRLSIL.